This entry is about one TCR beta chain. Its antigen is as yet unknown. The protocol was immunoSEQ multiplex PCR, while the TCRdb copy is restricted to in-frame clones and leaves out a portion. The sample contains 30,000 to 45,000 clones, roughly 82% of which appear only once. Excluded were patients having autoimmune disease history or systemic immunosuppression. This sample is drawn from a study of OX40 agonist ivuxolimab in advanced cancers. The germline CDR1 and CDR2 sequences are ENHRY and SYGVKD. Trimming removed 0 bases at V and 3 bases at J, with 8 bases between. CDR3 length: 14 residues. Broader study findings: The average count of expanded clones was higher among CD8+ T cells than among CD4+. Some patients who did not respond also had low normalized T-cell clonal expansion.

The chain employs TRBV10-3 and TRBJ1-1; TRBD1 is a possible D gene (5 bases). Material: CD4+ or CD8+ T cells sorted from blood, obtained in a trial of the OX40 agonist ivuxolimab. The clonotype originates from an adult with an advanced solid tumor such as melanoma, head and neck, liver or kidney cancer. This chain's CDR3 is CAISESGGDTEAFF. CDR3 coding DNA: TGTGCCATCAGTGAGTCGGGGGGGGACACTGAAGCTTTCTTT.